The 20 T cell receptor beta chains presented below share a single source sample, sequenced in a study of blood T cell repertoires in COVID-19. This table comes from immunoSEQ multiplex PCR, and its TCRdb copy is limited to in-frame clones, with some not included. The sample has more than 150,000 clones, about 84% seen once. Source material: peripheral blood. These receptors came from a human donor in a cohort sampled during active COVID-19.

The rearrangement joins TRBV19 to TRBJ1-2; D is uncertain. CDR1 and CDR2 from the germline V gene are LNHDA and SQIVND (reference sequence). CDR3 size: 11 residues. Trimming stripped 7 bases from V and 8 bases from J, with 11 bases between. The CDR3, as DNA: TGTGCCAGTACTGCGGCGGTGGGCTACACCTTC. This codes for CASTAAVGYTF. Full variable domain (remainder filled in from reference TRBV19 and TRBJ1-2): DGGITQSPKYLFRKEGQNVTLSCEQNLNHDAMYWYRQDPGQGLRLIYYSQIVNDFQKGDIAEGYSVSREKKESFPLTVTSAQKNPTAFYLCASTAAVGYTFGSGTRLTVV.

The genes are TRBV4-1 and TRBJ1-4, with a possible D match to TRBD1 (6 bases). Trimming removed 4 bases at V and 6 bases at J, with 12 bases between. Germline lookup yields CDR1 MGHRA and CDR2 YSYEKL. The CDR3 covers 14 residues. CDR3 sequence (DNA): TGCGCCAGCAGCCTAGGGGGGGAATATGAAAAACTGTTTTTT. This encodes CASSLGGEYEKLFF.

The chain joins TRBV15 to TRBJ2-5; D remains unclear. From germline, CDR1 is LNHNV and CDR2 YYDKDF (reference sequence). This CDR3 contains 14 residues. V lost 2 bases and J lost 0, with 7 bases in between. As DNA, the CDR3 is TGTGCCACCAGCAGACAGTCGTACCAAGAGACCCAGTACTTC. Translation: CATSRQSYQETQYF.

V and J are TRBV3-1 (or the pseudogene TRBV3-2) and TRBJ2-5; possibly TRBD1 for D (5 bases). Germline values: CDR1 LGHDT, CDR2 YNNKEL (reference sequence). The CDR3 contains 13 residues. V was clipped by 0 bases and J by 9 bases, with 11 bases between them. The CDR3, as DNA: TGTGCCAGCAGCCAAGATACAGGTTGGGCCCAGTACTTC. It yields the protein CASSQDTGWAQYF.

This chain uses TRBV29-1 with TRBJ1-1, with D possibly being TRBD1 (5 bases). CDR1 SQVTM and CDR2 ANQGSEA come from the germline V gene. Trimming stripped 3 bases from V and 6 bases from J, with 20 bases between. The CDR3 loop spans 15 amino acids. CDR3 DNA: TGCAGCGTTGATGGCACATCGGGGAGGGGCGCTGAAGCTTTCTTT. Translated: CSVDGTSGRGAEAFF.

The chain carries TRBV3-1 (or the pseudogene TRBV3-2) and TRBJ2-1, with 10 positions matching TRBD2. The V gene's germline CDR1 is LGHDT and CDR2 YNNKEL (reference sequence). The V gene end was trimmed by 1 base and the J gene end by 10 bases; junction bases not matched to a gene: 10. The CDR3 has 16 amino acids. The CDR3 loop is CASSQGSGGGHGEQFF. As DNA, the CDR3 is TGTGCCAGCAGCCAAGGGAGCGGGGGGGGGCATGGAGAGCAGTTCTTC.

This chain connects TRBV5-4 to TRBJ2-2; TRBD2 matches 15 bases. J was trimmed by 5 bases and V by 2 bases; bases with no gene match: 7. The germline CDR1 and CDR2 sequences are SGHNT and YYREEE (reference sequence). The CDR3 has 18 residues. The CDR3, as DNA: TGTGCCAGCAGCTTCGGACTAGCGGGGGGGCCTGATACCGGGGAGCTGTTTTTT. It translates to CASSFGLAGGPDTGELFF.

The V and J genes are TRBV5-1 and TRBJ2-7, with D tentatively TRBD1 (5 bases). Germline values: CDR1 SGHRS, CDR2 YFSETQ. The CDR3 spans 14 residues. Trimming left V 0 bases short and J 3 bases short, with 10 bases between. In nucleotides, the CDR3 is TGCGCCAGCAGCTTGGGGCAGGGAATCTACGAGCAGTACTTC. It specifies CASSLGQGIYEQYF.

The chain has TRBV7-2 and TRBJ2-7, with 10 bases identical to TRBD1. Germline CDR1 SGHTA, CDR2 FQGNSA. CDR3 length: 15 residues. Trimming took 1 base from V and 3 from J; bases not matched to a gene: 3. The CDR3 region is CASSLGGDRGYEQYF. DNA of the CDR3: TGTGCCAGCAGCTTAGGAGGGGACAGGGGCTACGAGCAGTACTTC.

The chain couples TRBV7-8 to TRBJ1-1, with D perhaps matching TRBD1 (6 bases). Trimming removed 5 bases at V and 7 bases at J, with 14 bases between. The germline CDR1 and CDR2 sequences are SGHVS and FQNEAQ. The CDR3 is made up of 13 amino acids. DNA for the CDR3: TGTGCCAGCAGCCCTTTGACAGGCCTTGAAGCTTTCTTT. This sequence encodes CASSPLTGLEAFF.

The chain links TRBV4-1 to TRBJ1-5; the match to TRBD1 covers 8 bases. Trimming cost V 0 bases and J 5 bases; bases outside gene matches: 6. The CDR3 covers 16 residues. Germline CDR1 MGHRA, CDR2 YSYEKL. The CDR3 coding sequence is TGCGCCAGCAGCCAAGATAGGCAGGGGGCCTATCAGCCCCAGCATTTT. It codes for CASSQDRQGAYQPQHF.

The chain recombines TRBV7-9 with TRBJ1-5, with D uncertain. Trimming left V 5 bases short and J 1 base short, with 9 bases between. Germline lookup yields CDR1 SEHNR and CDR2 FQNEAQ (reference sequence). The CDR3 is 14 residues long. The CDR3 is CASSTTMSNQPQHF. Written as DNA, the CDR3 is TGTGCCAGCAGCACGACAATGAGCAATCAGCCCCAGCATTTT.

In regard to this clone: Other DNA variants within this sample encode the same CDR3. The chain recombines TRBV19 with TRBJ1-3; TRBD1 is a possible D gene (6 bases). The V and J ends lost 2 bases and 0 bases respectively, with 8 bases between them. Per the germline V gene, CDR1 is LNHDA and CDR2 is SQIVND (reference sequence). The CDR3 runs 15 residues. The CDR3 nucleotides read TGTGCCAGTAGTATAAGGGGGAGCTCTGGAAACACCATATATTTT. It codes for CASSIRGSSGNTIYF.

In its sample, this clone was seen a few times. J is TRBJ1-5 and V is TRBV6-6; no reliable D call. The length of the CDR3 is 14 residues. From germline, CDR1 is MNHNY and CDR2 SVGAGI (reference sequence). The V end lost 7 bases, the J end lost 11 bases, and 21 bases lay between the germline ends. The CDR3 coding sequence is TGTGCCAGCACCCTTCACGGGAGGAGAGCGGCCCAGCATTTT. This sequence encodes CASTLHGRRAAQHF.

V and J are TRBV2 and TRBJ2-5; 14 bases agree with TRBD2. This CDR3 contains 15 residues. Germline CDR1 SNHLY, CDR2 FYNNEI. The junction had 5 bases not matched to a gene; V was cut back by 6 bases and J by 5 bases. CDR3 amino acids: CASRTSGGARETQYF. The CDR3 bases are TGTGCCAGCAGGACTAGCGGGGGGGCGAGGGAGACCCAGTACTTC.

The chain recombines TRBV5-5 with TRBJ1-1, with D uncertain. Germline V lookup: CDR1 SGHKS, CDR2 YYEKEE (reference sequence). This CDR3 has 14 amino acids. Trimming stripped 0 bases from V and 1 base from J, with 7 bases between. CDR3 coding DNA: TGTGCCAGCAGCTTGGAGCACCCGAACACTGAAGCTTTCTTT. It encodes CASSLEHPNTEAFF.

This clone was counted between two and nine times. The chain recombines TRBV20-1 with TRBJ1-2; no clear D gene. Germline V CDR1 and CDR2: DFQATT, SNEGSKA (reference sequence). The V end lost 3 bases, the J end lost 1 base, and 3 bases lay between the germline ends. The CDR3 has 11 residues. This CDR3 reads CSASSNYGYTF. The CDR3 DNA is TGCAGTGCTAGCAGTAACTATGGCTACACCTTC.

The chain has TRBV4-1 and TRBJ2-2; 8 bases fit TRBD1. The J segment lost 3 bases and the V segment lost 2 bases, leaving 11 bases of the junction unmatched. The germline V gene encodes CDR1 MGHRA and CDR2 YSYEKL. The length of the CDR3 is 18 residues. The CDR3 reads CASSQRDWQGADTGELFF. The CDR3 bases are TGCGCCAGCAGCCAAAGGGACTGGCAGGGGGCAGACACCGGGGAGCTGTTTTTT.

The rearrangement joins TRBV5-8 to TRBJ1-2; 9 bases map to TRBD1. V shed 5 bases, J shed 4 bases, and the junction held 6 bases outside the gene matches. Germline V lookup: CDR1 SGHTS, CDR2 YDEGEE. CDR3 length equals 14 residues. CDR3 loop: CASSITGQGYGYTF. DNA for the CDR3: TGTGCCAGCAGTATAACGGGACAGGGCTATGGCTACACCTTC.

This rearrangement joins TRBV7-8 to TRBJ2-4; the D gene is possibly TRBD1 (6 bases). Trimming removed 7 bases at V and 1 base at J, with 17 bases between. The germline V gene has CDR1 SGHVS and CDR2 FQNEAQ. This CDR3 has 16 residues. Written as DNA, the CDR3 is TGTGCCAGCACTTCACAGGGAAAGAGGGCCAAAAACATTCAGTACTTC. Translated, it gives CASTSQGKRAKNIQYF.